Below, one T cell receptor beta chain is given with its context. Generated by immunoSEQ multiplex PCR, the TCRdb table keeps only in-frame clones and is missing some. Among under 95,000 clones listed, roughly 90% were seen once. This sample stems from a study of cytomegalovirus exposure and HLA in healthy donors. The receptor was isolated from a man under 40 in good health and CMV-seronegative. What was sequenced was PBMCs.

This chain's CDR3 is CASSRLNFYGYTF. CDR3 coding DNA: TGTGCCAGCAGCCGACTCAATTTTTATGGCTACACCTTC. This chain links TRBV7-9 with TRBJ1-2, with D uncertain. Germline V gene data show CDR1 as SEHNR and CDR2 as FQNEAQ (reference sequence). V was shortened by 5 bases and J by 5 bases, with 12 bases between the two germline ends. There are 13 residues in the CDR3.